The 3 T cell receptor beta chains below all came from one sample that was sequenced in a study of cytomegalovirus exposure and HLA in healthy donors. A multiplex PCR was run with 60 Vbeta primers and 13 Jbeta primers. Sequencing was performed with immunoSEQ multiplex PCR; in TCRdb, only in-frame clones are kept and a portion is missing. The sample lists about 240,000 clones; around 83% were seen once. Input material: PBMCs. These receptors were collected from a girl aged 2 to 10 in good health and CMV-seronegative.

The chain joins TRBV18 to TRBJ2-5; perhaps TRBD1 as D (6 bases). The germline V gene has CDR1 KGHSH and CDR2 LQKENI. Trimming cost V 1 base and J 2 bases, with 8 bases left between them. This CDR3 contains 14 residues. DNA for the CDR3: TGTGCCAGCTCACCACGGACAGAGCAAGAGACCCAGTACTTC. This encodes CASSPRTEQETQYF.

The sample holds a few counts of this clone. V gene TRBV5-1 combines with J gene TRBJ2-7, with a tentative D call TRBD1 (5 bases). The CDR3 length is 12 residues. V was pared by 4 bases and J by 7 bases, with 12 bases between. CDR1 and CDR2 (germline): SGHRS, YFSETQ. The CDR3 is CASSQGTGEQYF. In nucleotides, the CDR3 is TGCGCCAGCAGCCAGGGAACTGGGGAGCAGTACTTC.

The CDR3 DNA reads as TGTGCCAGCAGCTCTCGGACTAGCGGGAGTGATACGCAGTATTTT. This encodes CASSSRTSGSDTQYF. This sequence joins TRBV13 and TRBJ2-3; 13 positions agree with TRBD2. The CDR3 has 15 residues. The ends lost 4 bases at V and 6 bases at J; junction bases unmatched: 4. Looked up from germline, CDR1 is PRHDT and CDR2 is FYEKMQ (reference sequence).